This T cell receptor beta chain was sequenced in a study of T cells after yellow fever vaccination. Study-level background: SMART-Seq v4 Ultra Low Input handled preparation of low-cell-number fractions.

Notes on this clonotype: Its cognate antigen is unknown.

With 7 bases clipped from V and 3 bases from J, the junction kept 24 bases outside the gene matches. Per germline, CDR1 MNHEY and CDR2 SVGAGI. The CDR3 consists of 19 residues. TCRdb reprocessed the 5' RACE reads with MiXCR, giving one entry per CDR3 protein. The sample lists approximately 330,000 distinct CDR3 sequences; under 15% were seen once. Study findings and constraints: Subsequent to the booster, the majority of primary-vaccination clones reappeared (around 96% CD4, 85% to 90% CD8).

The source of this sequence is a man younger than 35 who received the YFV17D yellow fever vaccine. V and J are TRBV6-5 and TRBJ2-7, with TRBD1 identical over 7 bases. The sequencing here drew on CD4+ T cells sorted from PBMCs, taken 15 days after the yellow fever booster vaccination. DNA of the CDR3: TGTGCCAGCACATCTGGGGCCCGGGACAGAACATCCCTTAGCTACGAGCAGTACTTC. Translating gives CASTSGARDRTSLSYEQYF.